This TCR beta chain is from a study of T cells in Graves' hyperthyroidism and ophthalmopathy. Study-wide background: Peripheral blood was drawn at first diagnosis, prior to all treatment. General study findings and limits: Most thyroid clonotypes expanded above 0.001 were also detected in blood.

The V segment lost 6 bases and the J segment 6 bases; nucleotides outside the gene matches: 2. This CDR3 spans 12 amino acids. Germline CDR1 reads SQVTM; CDR2 reads ANQGSEA. Stable Graves' hyperthyroidism denoted no ophthalmopathy progression over 18 months. Used for diagnoses were clinical symptoms, serum thyroxine and TRAb, thyroid ultrasound and orbital computed tomography. Worth noting for this clonotype: Its antigen is not identified.

The investigators amplified TCR beta CDR3 regions from RNA transcripts. Using the HTBI primer set, a first-round RT-PCR was run on the TCR CDR3. TCRdb analysed the multiplex PCR reads with MiXCR anew, one entry per CDR3 protein. This sample has 190,000 or so distinct CDR3 sequences, with around 16% found just once. The sequenced sample was blood. This chain joins TRBV29-1 and TRBJ1-2; TRBD1 aligns across 12 bases. This clonotype was obtained from a man aged 35-49 years with Graves' hyperthyroidism. The CDR3 bases are TGCAGCGTGGGGACAGGGGGCGATGGCTACACCTTC. It translates to CSVGTGGDGYTF.